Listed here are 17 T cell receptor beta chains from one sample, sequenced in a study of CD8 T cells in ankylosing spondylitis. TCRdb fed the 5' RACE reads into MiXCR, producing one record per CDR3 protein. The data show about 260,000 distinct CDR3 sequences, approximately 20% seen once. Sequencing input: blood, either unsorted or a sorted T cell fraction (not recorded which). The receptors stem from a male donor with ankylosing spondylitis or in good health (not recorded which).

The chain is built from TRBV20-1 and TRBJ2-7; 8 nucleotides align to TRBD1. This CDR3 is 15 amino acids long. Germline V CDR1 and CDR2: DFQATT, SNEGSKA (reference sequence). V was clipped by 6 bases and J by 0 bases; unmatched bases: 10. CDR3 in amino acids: CSAKGQGAFSYEQYV. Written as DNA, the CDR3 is TGCAGTGCAAAAGGACAGGGCGCATTCTCCTACGAGCAGTACGTC.

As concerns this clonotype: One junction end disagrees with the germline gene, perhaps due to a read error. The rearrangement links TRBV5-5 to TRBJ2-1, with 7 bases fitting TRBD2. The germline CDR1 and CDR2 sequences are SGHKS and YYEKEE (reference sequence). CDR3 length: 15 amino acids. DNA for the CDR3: TGTGTCAGCAGCTTGGGGGGGATGTCCTACAATGAGCAGTTCTTC. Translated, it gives CVSSLGGMSYNEQFF.

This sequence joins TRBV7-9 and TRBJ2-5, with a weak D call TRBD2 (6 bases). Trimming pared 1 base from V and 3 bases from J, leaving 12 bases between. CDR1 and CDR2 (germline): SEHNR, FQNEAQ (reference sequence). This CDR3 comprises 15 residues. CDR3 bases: TGTGCCAGCAGCTTAGGGGGGGTAATAGAAGAGACCCAGTACTTC. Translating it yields CASSLGGVIEETQYF.

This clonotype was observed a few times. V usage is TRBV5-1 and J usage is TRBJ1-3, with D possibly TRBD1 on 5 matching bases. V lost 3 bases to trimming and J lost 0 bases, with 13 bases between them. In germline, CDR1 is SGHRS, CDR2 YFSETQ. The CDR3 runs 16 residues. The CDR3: CASSWGRRSSGNTIYF. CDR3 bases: TGCGCCAGCAGCTGGGGACGGCGGAGCTCTGGAAACACCATATATTTT.

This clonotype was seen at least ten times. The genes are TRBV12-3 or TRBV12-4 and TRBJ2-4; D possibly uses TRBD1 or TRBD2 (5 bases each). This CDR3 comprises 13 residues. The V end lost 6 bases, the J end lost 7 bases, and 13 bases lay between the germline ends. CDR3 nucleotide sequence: TGTGCCAGCAGCCGTGGGGGACCGAACATTCAGTACTTC. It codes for CASSRGGPNIQYF.

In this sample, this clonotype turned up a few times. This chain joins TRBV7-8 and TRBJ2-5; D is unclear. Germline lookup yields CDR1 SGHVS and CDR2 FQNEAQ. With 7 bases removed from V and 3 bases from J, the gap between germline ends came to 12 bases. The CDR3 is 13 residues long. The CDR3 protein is CASKPPWEETQYF. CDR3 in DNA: TGTGCCAGCAAACCGCCGTGGGAAGAGACCCAGTACTTC. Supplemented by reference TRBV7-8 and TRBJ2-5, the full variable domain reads GAGVSQSPRYKVAKRGQDVALRCDPISGHVSLFWYQQALGQGPEFLTYFQNEAQLDKSGLPSDRFFAERPEGSVSTLKIQRTQQEDSAVYLCASKPPWEETQYFGPGTRLLVL.

The CDR3 loop reads CASSQGSGVNTGELFF. DNA of the CDR3: TGTGCCAGCAGCCAAGGTAGCGGGGTTAACACCGGGGAGCTGTTTTTT. The chain combines TRBV3-1 with TRBJ2-2; 8 bases match TRBD2. CDR1 and CDR2 from the germline V gene are LGHDT and YNNKEL (reference sequence). This CDR3 is 16 amino acids long. V lost 1 base and J lost 2; bases outside the gene matches: 3.

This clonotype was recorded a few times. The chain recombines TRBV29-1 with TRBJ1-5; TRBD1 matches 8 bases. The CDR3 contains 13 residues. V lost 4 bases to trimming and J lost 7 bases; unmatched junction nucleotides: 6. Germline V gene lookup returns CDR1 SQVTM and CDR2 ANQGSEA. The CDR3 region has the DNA TGCAGCGTTGGACAGGGGCCCGGACAGCCCCAGCATTTT. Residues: CSVGQGPGQPQHF.

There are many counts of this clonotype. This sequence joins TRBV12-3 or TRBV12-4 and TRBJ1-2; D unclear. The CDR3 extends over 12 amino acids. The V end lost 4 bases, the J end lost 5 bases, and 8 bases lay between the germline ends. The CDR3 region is CASSSGFYGYTF. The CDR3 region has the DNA TGTGCCAGCAGTTCGGGGTTTTATGGCTACACCTTC.

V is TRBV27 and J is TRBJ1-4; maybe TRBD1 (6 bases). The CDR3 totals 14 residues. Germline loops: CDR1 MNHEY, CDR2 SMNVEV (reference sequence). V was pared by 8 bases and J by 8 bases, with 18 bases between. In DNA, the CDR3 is TGTGCCAGCGAGCCCACAGGGCGGGGGGAAAAACTGTTTTTT. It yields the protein CASEPTGRGEKLFF.

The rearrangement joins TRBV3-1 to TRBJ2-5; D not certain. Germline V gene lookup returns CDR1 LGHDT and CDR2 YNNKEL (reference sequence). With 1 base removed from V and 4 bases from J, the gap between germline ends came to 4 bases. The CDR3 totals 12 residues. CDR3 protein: CASSQVSETQYF. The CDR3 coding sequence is TGTGCCAGCAGCCAAGTATCAGAGACCCAGTACTTC.

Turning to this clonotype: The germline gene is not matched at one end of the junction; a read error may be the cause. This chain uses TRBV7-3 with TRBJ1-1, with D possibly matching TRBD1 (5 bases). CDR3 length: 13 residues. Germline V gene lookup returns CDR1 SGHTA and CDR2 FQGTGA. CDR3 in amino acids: CVSSATANTEAFF. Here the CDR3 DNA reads TGTGTCAGCAGCGCGACAGCGAACACTGAAGCTTTCTTT.

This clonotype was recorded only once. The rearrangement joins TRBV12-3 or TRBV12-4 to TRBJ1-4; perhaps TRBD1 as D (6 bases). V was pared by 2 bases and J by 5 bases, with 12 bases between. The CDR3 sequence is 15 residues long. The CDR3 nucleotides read TGTGCCAGCAGTTTATCGGGGGCGAGGAATGAAAAACTGTTTTTT. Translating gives CASSLSGARNEKLFF.

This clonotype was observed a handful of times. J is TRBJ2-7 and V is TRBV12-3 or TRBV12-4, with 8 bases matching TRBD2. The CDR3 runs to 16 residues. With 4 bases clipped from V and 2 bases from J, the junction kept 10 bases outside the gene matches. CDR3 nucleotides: TGTGCCAGCAGTTCCCGCCGGACTAGCCGGACCTACGAGCAGTACGTC. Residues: CASSSRRTSRTYEQYV.

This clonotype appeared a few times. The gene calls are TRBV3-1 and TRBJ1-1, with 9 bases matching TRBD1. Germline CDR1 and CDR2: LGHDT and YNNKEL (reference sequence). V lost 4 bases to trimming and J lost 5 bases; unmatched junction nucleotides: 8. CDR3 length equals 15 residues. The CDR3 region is CASSPYDRGRTEAFF. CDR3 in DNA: TGTGCCAGCAGCCCCTATGACAGGGGGAGGACTGAAGCTTTCTTT.

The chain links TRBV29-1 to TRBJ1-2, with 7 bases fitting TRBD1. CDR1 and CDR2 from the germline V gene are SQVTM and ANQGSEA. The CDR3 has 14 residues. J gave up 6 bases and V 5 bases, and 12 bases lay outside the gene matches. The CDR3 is CSVSTDREGNGYTF. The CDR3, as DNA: TGCAGCGTTTCTACTGACAGGGAAGGTAATGGCTACACCTTC.

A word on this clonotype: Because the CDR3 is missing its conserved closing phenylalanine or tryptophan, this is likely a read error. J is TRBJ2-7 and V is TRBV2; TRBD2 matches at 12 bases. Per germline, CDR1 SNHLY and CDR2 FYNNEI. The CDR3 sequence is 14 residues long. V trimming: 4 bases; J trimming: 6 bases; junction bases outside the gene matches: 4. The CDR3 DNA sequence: TGTGCCAGCAGTGGCTCTAGCGGGGGGGCCGAGCAGTACCTC. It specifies CASSGSSGGAEQYL.